This TCR beta chain appears in the sequencing data of a study of regulatory T cells in long-lasting Graves disease. Specified time point: newly diagnosed GD, antithyroid drugs for less than 3 months. With RNA extracted from PBMCs as input, the TCR library was made. iRepertoire HTBI primers and Arm-PCR of CDR3 regions built TCR beta libraries. TCRdb re-called the multiplex PCR reads with MiXCR, one entry per CDR3 protein. Here the sample spans hundreds of thousands of distinct CDR3 sequences, 15% to 20% being singletons. At least ten counts were recorded for this clonotype. V lost 6 bases to trimming and J lost 0 bases, with 18 bases between them. This CDR3 has 17 residues. Germline V gene sequence: CDR1 LNHDA, CDR2 SQIVND (reference sequence). The same specimen was also included in a second study, on T cells in Graves' hyperthyroidism and ophthalmopathy. That source adds: Subjects aged 18 to 65 presented with newly diagnosed hyperthyroidism of less than 2 months' duration.

Sequences were derived from peripheral blood mononuclear cells (PBMCs), sampled at new diagnosis, from a patient treated with antithyroid drugs. The sequence was obtained from a woman aged 30 to 39 with Graves disease. The V and J genes are TRBV19 and TRBJ1-5; TRBD1 is a possible D gene (6 bases). The DNA for the CDR3 is TGTGCCAGTAGCACCGGGACACCCCCTTATAGCAATCAGCCCCAGCATTTT. This sequence encodes CASSTGTPPYSNQPQHF.